This T cell receptor beta chain was found in a study of response to subunit inactivated influenza vaccine. This clonotype was seen a few times. Its antigen is unknown. Between the trimmed V and J ends, which lost 4 bases and 4 bases, there was a span of 8 bases. The CDR3 is made up of 12 amino acids. CDR1 is SGHRS and CDR2 is YFSETQ in the germline V gene. General study findings and limits: The study's authors posited that every seasonal influenza vaccination enlists few new T cells.

From the RT-PCR reads, TCRdb called clonotypes with MiXCR, one entry per CDR3 protein. The data show 600,000 to 850,000 distinct CDR3 sequences, around 15% seen once. J is TRBJ2-5 and V is TRBV5-1; D remains unclear. The sequencing here drew on PBMCs from blood, taken 14 to 15 days before vaccination. This TCR was sampled from a man between 50 and 59 years old who received an inactivated influenza vaccine. The CDR3 loop reads CASSPSPETQYF. The CDR3 DNA is TGCGCCAGCAGCCCGTCCCCAGAGACCCAGTACTTC.